Here is one TCR beta chain with its context. Its antigen is not identified. Pooling covered second doses at about 4 or about 12 weeks. The repertoire was sequenced with immunoSEQ multiplex PCR; TCRdb's copy has only in-frame clones and lacks some. The sample lists about 120,000 clones, around 86% seen once, with around 3% in the top ten. Looked up from germline, CDR1 is SGHNT and CDR2 is YENEEA. The CDR3 loop spans 15 amino acids. V was cut by 5 bases and J by 2 bases, with 15 bases left in between. The entry originates in a study of T cell responses to AZD1222 COVID-19 vaccine. Study-level points and caveats: Clonal diversity may have been underestimated, and the donors were mostly white British, with more females than males. There were vaccine-associated CD4 TCRs across spike, dominant at 160-218 and 743-854. Targets within unmutated variant regions were reportedly found for nearly half of spike-specific TCRs.

The sequence derives from an adult who received the AZD1222 COVID-19 vaccine. The sequencing here drew on peripheral blood, taken 28 days after the second AZD1222 dose. V and J are TRBV11-3 and TRBJ2-5; either TRBD1 or TRBD2 may fit D (5 bases each). CDR3 coding DNA: TGTGCCAGCAGCGCCTCAGGGACGGAACAAGAGACCCAGTACTTC. Residues: CASSASGTEQETQYF.